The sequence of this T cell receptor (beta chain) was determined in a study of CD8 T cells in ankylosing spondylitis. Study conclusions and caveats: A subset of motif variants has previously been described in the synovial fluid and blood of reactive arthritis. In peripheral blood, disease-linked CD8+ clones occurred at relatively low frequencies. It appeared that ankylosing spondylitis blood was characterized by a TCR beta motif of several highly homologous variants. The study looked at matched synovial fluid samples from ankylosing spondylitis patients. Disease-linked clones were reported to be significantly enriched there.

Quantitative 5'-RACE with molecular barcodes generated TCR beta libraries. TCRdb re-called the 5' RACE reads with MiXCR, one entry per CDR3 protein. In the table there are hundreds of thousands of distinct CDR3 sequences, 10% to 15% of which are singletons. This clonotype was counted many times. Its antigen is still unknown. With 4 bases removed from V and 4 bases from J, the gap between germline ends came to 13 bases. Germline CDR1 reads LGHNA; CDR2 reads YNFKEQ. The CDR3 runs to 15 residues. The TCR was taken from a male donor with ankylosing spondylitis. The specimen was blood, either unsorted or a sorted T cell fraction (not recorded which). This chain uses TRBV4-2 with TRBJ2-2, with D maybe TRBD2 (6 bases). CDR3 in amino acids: CASSLGGTSTGELFF. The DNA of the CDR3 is TGTGCCAGCAGCCTGGGGGGAACATCCACCGGGGAGCTGTTTTTT.